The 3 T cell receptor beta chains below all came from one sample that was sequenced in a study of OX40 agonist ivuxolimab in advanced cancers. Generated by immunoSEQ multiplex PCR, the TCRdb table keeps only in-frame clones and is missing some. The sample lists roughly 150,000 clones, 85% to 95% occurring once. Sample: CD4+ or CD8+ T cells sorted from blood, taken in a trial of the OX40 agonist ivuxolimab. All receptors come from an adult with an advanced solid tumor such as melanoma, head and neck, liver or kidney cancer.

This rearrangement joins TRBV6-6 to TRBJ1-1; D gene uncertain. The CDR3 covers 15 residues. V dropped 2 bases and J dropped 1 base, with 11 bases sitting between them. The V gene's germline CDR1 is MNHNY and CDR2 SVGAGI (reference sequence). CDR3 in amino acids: CASSYERSRNTEAFF. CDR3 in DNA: TGTGCCAGCAGTTACGAGCGGAGTCGGAACACTGAAGCTTTCTTT.

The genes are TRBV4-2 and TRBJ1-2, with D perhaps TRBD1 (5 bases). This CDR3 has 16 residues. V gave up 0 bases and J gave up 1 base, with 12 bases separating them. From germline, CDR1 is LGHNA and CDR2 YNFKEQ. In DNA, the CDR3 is TGTGCCAGCAGCCAAGATCGGGGGGAATTTAACTATGGCTACACCTTC. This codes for CASSQDRGEFNYGYTF.

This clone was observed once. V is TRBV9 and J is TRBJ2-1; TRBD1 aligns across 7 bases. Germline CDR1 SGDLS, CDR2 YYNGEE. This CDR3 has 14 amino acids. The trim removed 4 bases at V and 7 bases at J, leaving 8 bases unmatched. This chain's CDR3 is CASSWGQRGNEQFF. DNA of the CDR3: TGTGCCAGCAGCTGGGGACAGAGGGGGAATGAGCAGTTCTTC.